These 12 T cell receptor beta chains were all obtained from the same sample, sequenced in a study of blood T cell repertoires in COVID-19 (dated by TCRdb to the early 2020s). Receptor amplification or capture employed the immunoSEQ multiplex PCR assay. Drawn from immuneACCESS, this table holds only the in-frame rearrangements with V and J called that TCRdb kept. Clones are partly lost; checked studies trace under half to an unresolved V gene and leave the rest unexplained. A total of around 140,000 clones appear in this sample, over 75% of them only once. Of the sample, 44% falls within the top ten clones. Specimen: peripheral blood. Receptors were obtained from a human donor in a cohort sampled during active COVID-19.

The chain recombines TRBV27 with TRBJ2-2; a weak D match, TRBD2 (5 bases). This CDR3 has 15 amino acids. Trimming pared 7 bases from V and 1 base from J, leaving 13 bases between. CDR1 is MNHEY, CDR2 SMNVEV, per germline (reference sequence). CDR3 sequence reads: CASTLTGRNTGELFF. In DNA form, the CDR3 reads TGTGCCAGCACCCTCACGGGGAGGAACACCGGGGAGCTGTTTTTT.

V is TRBV7-2 and J is TRBJ2-2; TRBD1 might be the D (6 bases). The V end lost 1 base, the J end lost 4 bases, and 10 bases lay between the germline ends. There are 15 residues in the CDR3. The germline V gene encodes CDR1 SGHTA and CDR2 FQGNSA. The CDR3, as DNA: TGTGCCAGCAGCTTAGGGGGGCAGGCCACCGGGGAGCTGTTTTTT. Its translation is CASSLGGQATGELFF.

This sequence joins TRBV4-1 and TRBJ2-1; D perhaps matches TRBD1 (7 bases). V lost 1 base to trimming and J lost 5 bases, with 21 bases between them. The CDR3 extends over 18 amino acids. Germline V lookup: CDR1 MGHRA, CDR2 YSYEKL. CDR3: CASSQGRGLSGDNNEQFF. CDR3 DNA sequence: TGCGCCAGCAGCCAAGGCAGGGGGTTGTCGGGGGACAACAATGAGCAGTTCTTC.

V and J are TRBV7-8 and TRBJ1-6, with D unresolved. V lost 5 bases, J lost 10 bases, and 21 bases lay in between. The CDR3 runs to 16 residues. Germline lookup yields CDR1 SGHVS and CDR2 FQNEAQ. In nucleotides, the CDR3 is TGTGCCAGCAGCCTAGGACTGTTCACCGGAGAGTCACCCCTCCACTTT. This gives the protein CASSLGLFTGESPLHF.

This rearrangement joins TRBV27 to TRBJ2-5, with 11 nucleotides matching TRBD1. This CDR3 has 16 amino acids. The junction had 12 bases not matched to a gene; V was cut back by 7 bases and J by 5 bases. From germline, CDR1 is MNHEY and CDR2 SMNVEV (reference sequence). The CDR3 sequence is CASMALGQGAGETQYF. As DNA, the CDR3 is TGTGCCAGCATGGCCCTAGGACAGGGGGCTGGGGAGACCCAGTACTTC.

The chain uses TRBV19 and TRBJ1-5, with 10 bases lining up with TRBD1. The CDR3 totals 13 residues. V dropped 8 bases and J dropped 5; count of bases not matched to a gene: 3. The germline V gene has CDR1 LNHDA and CDR2 SQIVND (reference sequence). CDR3 DNA sequence: TGTGCCAGTGGGGACAGGGGCTATCAGCCCCAGCATTTT. The encoded protein is CASGDRGYQPQHF.

The chain employs TRBV7-9 and TRBJ2-7; 7 nucleotides align to TRBD1. Germline V gives CDR1 SEHNR, CDR2 FQNEAQ (reference sequence). Unmatched junction bases numbered 8, after V lost 5 bases and J lost 1 base. The CDR3 totals 15 residues. The CDR3 region has the DNA TGTGCCAGCAGCCCCTCCATGACAGGGTCCTACGAGCAGTACTTC. The encoded protein is CASSPSMTGSYEQYF.

The chain couples TRBV2 to TRBJ2-5; D not resolved. Trimming took 3 bases from V and 7 from J, leaving 12 bases between them. The CDR3 spans 13 residues. Per the germline V gene, CDR1 is SNHLY and CDR2 is FYNNEI. The chain's CDR3 is CASSERPVGTQYF. CDR3 nucleotides: TGTGCCAGCAGTGAGAGGCCAGTAGGGACCCAGTACTTC.

V usage is TRBV5-4 and J usage is TRBJ1-3; 10 bases line up with TRBD1. This CDR3 has 15 residues. The germline V gene has CDR1 SGHNT and CDR2 YYREEE (reference sequence). Trimming took 4 bases from V and 2 from J; bases not matched to a gene: 3. CDR3 in DNA: TGTGCCAGCAGCCCGACAGGGGGCACTGGAAACACCATATATTTT. This sequence encodes CASSPTGGTGNTIYF.

The rearrangement uses TRBV7-2 and TRBJ1-2; D perhaps matches TRBD1 (5 bases). Germline-derived CDR1 and CDR2 are SGHTA and FQGNSA. Trimming took off 2 bases at V and 4 bases at J, with 17 bases between the two ends. The CDR3 is made up of 16 amino acids. The CDR3 coding sequence is TGTGCCAGCAGCTTACGTACTGGACAAAGTAGCTATGGCTACACCTTC. Its translation: CASSLRTGQSSYGYTF. The full variable domain, its missing parts supplied by reference TRBV7-2 and TRBJ1-2, is GAGVSQSPSNKVTEKGKDVELRCDPISGHTALYWYRQSLGQGLEFLIYFQGNSAPDKSGLPSDRFSAERTGGSVSTLTIQRTQQEDSAVYLCASSLRTGQSSYGYTFGSGTRLTVV.

This chain connects TRBV5-1 to TRBJ2-3; maybe TRBD2 (6 bases). Germline V gene lookup returns CDR1 SGHRS and CDR2 YFSETQ. The CDR3 has 15 residues. V dropped 4 bases and J dropped 0 bases, with 12 bases sitting between them. The CDR3 region has the DNA TGCGCCAGCAGCCCCCCCGGGGGTAGCACAGATACGCAGTATTTT. Protein sequence: CASSPPGGSTDTQYF.

Here the CDR3 reads CASTPTEGAEAFF. The CDR3 DNA reads TGTGCCAGTACCCCCACCGAGGGAGCTGAAGCTTTCTTT. The V call is TRBV19, the J call TRBJ1-1; unclear D gene. The CDR3 length is 13 residues. Trimming pared 7 bases from V and 6 bases from J, leaving 15 bases between. Per the germline V gene, CDR1 is LNHDA and CDR2 is SQIVND (reference sequence).